Described below is a single T cell receptor beta chain sequence and its context. The sample originates from a study of blood T cell repertoires in COVID-19. About the study: T cells, B-cell-depleted T cells, or PBMCs supplied cDNA or gDNA.

The trim removed 3 bases at V and 4 bases at J, leaving 10 bases unmatched. CDR1 and CDR2 from the germline V gene are KGHDR and SFDVKD. The CDR3 spans 18 residues. Clones were read by immunoSEQ multiplex PCR, and TCRdb kept only the in-frame ones, dropping some. Of under 130,000 clones detected, 70% to 90% appear once; the ten largest clones hold approximately 3.7%. The origin of this receptor is a human donor in a cohort sampled during active COVID-19. The chain combines TRBV24-1 with TRBJ2-3, with 12 positions matching TRBD2. What was sequenced was peripheral blood. The CDR3 DNA sequence: TGTGCCACCAGTGATCCCCGACTAGCGGGAGTCGTGGCAGATACGCAGTATTTT. Translation gives CATSDPRLAGVVADTQYF.